The present T cell receptor (beta chain) was sequenced within a study of cytomegalovirus exposure and HLA in healthy donors. Study-wide findings and caveats: Common viral pathogens (according to a later analysis) appeared linked to several of the most significant clusters. Presence/absence analysis assumed near-uniform sequencing depth across donors. When analyzed later, a missense DCLRE1C variant was found to be linked to TCR beta V- and J-gene trimming.

Germline-derived CDR1 and CDR2 are SGHNT and YYREEE (reference sequence). Trimming took off 4 bases at V and 3 bases at J, with 10 bases between the two ends. This CDR3 has 14 amino acids. The sample holds a few counts of this clone. The antigen is not known. The study ran its PCR with 60 Vbeta and 13 Jbeta primers. Here immunoSEQ multiplex PCR was the method, and the copy in TCRdb shows in-frame clones only, minus some. Of some 110,000 clones in the sample, 55% to 65% are singletons; the top ten hold about 2.2%. The TCR comes from a woman aged 30 to 39 in good health and CMV-seronegative. The chain links TRBV5-4 to TRBJ1-4, with TRBD1 as a possible D gene (5 bases). Input material: PBMCs. The CDR3 region is CASSADISNEKLFF. The DNA for the CDR3 is TGTGCCAGCAGCGCGGACATTTCTAATGAAAAACTGTTTTTT.